This T cell receptor beta chain was observed in a study of control samples from healthy donors and cancer patients. This clone has only a few counts. Trimming pared 11 bases from V and 0 bases from J, leaving 17 bases between. Germline CDR1 MNHEY, CDR2 SVGAGI. CDR3 length: 14 residues. Libraries were prepared by immunoSEQ multiplex PCR; TCRdb keeps only in-frame clonotypes and omits some of them. Of 78,000 or so clones listed, about 88% are singletons. The specimen was blood. This TCR was recovered from a woman between 50 and 59 years old in good health. The rearrangement joins TRBV6-5 to TRBJ2-7, with D maybe TRBD2 (7 bases). CDR3 DNA sequence: TGTGCCGTTGGTAGGGGGGGGGACTCCTACGAGCAGTACTTC. It is translated as CAVGRGGDSYEQYF.